This T cell receptor beta chain was recorded in a study of vaccination effects on CD4 cells after COVID-19. About this clone itself: No antigen is known for it.

With the ViraFEST assay, the study expanded antigen-specific CD4+ T cells using viral peptide pools, then sequenced them. CD4+ T cell isolation took place after less than 13 days of culture. Negative nucleocapsid antibody tests before and after vaccination confirmed no previous SARS-CoV-2 infection. Days 3 and 7 saw half the medium replaced with IL-2 medium. The repertoire was sequenced with immunoSEQ multiplex PCR; TCRdb's copy has only in-frame clones and lacks some. Of tens of thousands of clones in the sample, about 79% were seen once. This receptor was identified in a human donor who received a COVID-19 vaccine. The input for sequencing was CD4+ T cells from PBMCs cultured with HCoV-OC43 spike peptides, taken before COVID-19 vaccination. As to subset: HCoV-OC43 spike overlapping peptide pool stimulation.

CDR3 protein: CASRTGGARYGYTF. The DNA of the CDR3 is TGTGCCAGCAGAACAGGGGGTGCCCGCTATGGCTACACCTTC. J is TRBJ1-2 and V is TRBV28, with TRBD1 identical over 8 bases. There are 14 residues in the CDR3. CDR1 is MDHEN and CDR2 is SYDVKM in the germline V gene. V trimming: 6 bases; J trimming: 4 bases; junction bases outside the gene matches: 7.